Listed below are T cell receptor beta chains from one sample, sequenced in a study of blood T cell repertoires in COVID-19. Sequencing was performed with immunoSEQ multiplex PCR; in TCRdb, only in-frame clones are kept and a portion is missing. This table holds roughly 200,000 clones, 79% found once. The sequenced sample consisted of peripheral blood. These TCRs come from a woman between 40 and 55 years old with COVID-19, enrolled during active disease. The CDR3 runs from the conserved cysteine through the conserved F or W. Fields, in order: D gene, J gene, V gene, clone size, CDR3 protein, CDR3 DNA. The D gene is left open where the match is weak. Some rows mark clone size as missing; the rest say once, few, many or name a class of expanded clone.

>TRBD1|TRBJ2-7|TRBV3-1/TRBV3-2|NA
CASSQGFGTGAYEQYF
TGTGCCAGCAGCCAAGGTTTCGGGACAGGGGCCTACGAGCAGTACTTC
>TRBD2|TRBJ2-2|TRBV3-1/TRBV3-2|NA
CASSPSGAGELFF
TGTGCCAGCAGTCCGAGCGGGGCCGGGGAGCTGTTTTTT
>TRBD2|TRBJ2-5|TRBV4-2|NA
CASSQEGLAGKTQYF
TGTGCCAGCAGCCAAGAGGGACTAGCCGGAAAGACCCAGTACTTC
>NA|TRBJ2-5|TRBV7-2|once
CASSLEMGRGGVETQYF
TGTGCCAGCAGCTTAGAGATGGGCAGGGGAGGGGTCGAGACCCAGTACTTC
>TRBD2|TRBJ2-5|TRBV7-2|once
CASSLEATGGVQTQYF
TGTGCCAGCAGCTTGGAGGCTACGGGAGGGGTACAGACCCAGTACTTC
>NA|TRBJ1-1|TRBV5-1|once
CASSLQGRVDTEAFF
TGCGCCAGCAGCTTACAGGGTCGGGTGGACACTGAAGCTTTCTTT
>NA|TRBJ1-5|TRBV3-1/TRBV3-2|NA
CASSQTRGSNQPQHF
TGTGCCAGCAGCCAAACCCGAGGGTCCAATCAGCCCCAGCATTTT
>TRBD1|TRBJ1-2|TRBV27|NA
CASSGQTGPYGYTF
TGTGCCAGCAGTGGACAGACAGGGCCCTATGGCTACACCTTC
>NA|TRBJ2-1|TRBV11-2|NA
CASSSRDRLYNEQFF
TGTGCCAGCAGCTCGCGGGACAGACTTTACAATGAGCAGTTCTTC
>NA|TRBJ1-1|TRBV5-6|NA
CASTKTGPTAEAFF
TGTGCCAGCACCAAGACAGGCCCGACAGCAGAGGCTTTCTTT
>NA|TRBJ2-5|TRBV12-3/TRBV12-4|NA
CASSEQGGETQYF
TGTGCCAGCAGCGAACAGGGTGGGGAGACCCAGTACTTC
>NA|TRBJ2-1|TRBV11-2|NA
CASSLEAASYNEQFF
TGTGCCAGCAGCTTAGAAGCGGCCTCGTACAATGAGCAGTTCTTC
>TRBD2|TRBJ2-7|TRBV5-1|NA
CASSWQAGGVHEQYF
TGCGCCAGCAGCTGGCAGGCGGGAGGTGTGCACGAGCAGTACTTC
>NA|TRBJ2-2|TRBV10-3|NA
CAISETVANTGELFF
TGTGCCATCAGTGAGACAGTCGCGAACACCGGGGAGCTGTTTTTT
>NA|TRBJ1-4|TRBV5-1|NA
CASSSPGHDNEKLFF
TGCGCCAGCAGCTCCCCGGGACACGATAATGAAAAACTGTTTTTT
>TRBD1|TRBJ1-6|TRBV30|NA
CAHNPQGVLASPLHF
TGTGCCCACAACCCACAGGGGGTTTTAGCTTCACCCCTCCACTTT
>TRBD2|TRBJ2-2|TRBV4-2|NA
CASSQDGRGTGELFF
TGTGCCAGCAGCCAAGATGGGCGGGGGACCGGGGAGCTGTTTTTT
>TRBD1|TRBJ1-5|TRBV5-1|few
CASSAGGGNQPQHF
TGCGCCAGCAGCGCAGGGGGCGGGAATCAGCCCCAGCATTTT
>TRBD1|TRBJ1-5|TRBV7-9|NA
CASSPLMTGHQPQHF
TGTGCCAGCAGCCCCCTCATGACAGGGCATCAGCCCCAGCATTTT
>TRBD1|TRBJ1-1|TRBV6-6|NA
CASSHWDRGDTEAFF
TGTGCCAGCAGTCACTGGGACAGGGGAGATACTGAAGCTTTCTTT
>TRBD1|TRBJ1-6|TRBV12-5|NA
CASGYDRELYNSPLHF
TGTGCTAGTGGTTATGACAGGGAGCTCTATAATTCACCCCTCCACTTT
>TRBD1|TRBJ1-1|TRBV9|NA
CASSVGITQGGTEAFF
TGTGCCAGCAGCGTAGGCATCACACAGGGGGGCACTGAAGCTTTCTTT
>TRBD1|TRBJ1-2|TRBV3-1/TRBV3-2|NA
CASSLAGTGGYTF
TGTGCCAGCAGCCTCGCAGGGACAGGGGGCTACACCTTC
>TRBD2|TRBJ2-3|TRBV7-9|NA
CASSPLGLAGTDTQYF
TGTGCCAGCAGCCCCCTGGGACTAGCGGGCACAGATACGCAGTATTTT
>NA|TRBJ1-1|TRBV5-1|NA
CASSPGGGSEAFF
TGCGCCAGCAGCCCGGGGGGAGGGTCTGAAGCTTTCTTT
>TRBD1|TRBJ2-6|TRBV5-1|NA
CASSSGTGLRGANVLTF
TGCGCCAGCAGCTCCGGGACAGGGTTGCGTGGGGCCAACGTCCTGACTTTC
>NA|TRBJ2-2|TRBV5-1|NA
CASSQGQAGHTGELFF
TGCGCCAGCAGCCAGGGTCAGGCAGGGCACACCGGGGAGCTGTTTTTT
>NA|TRBJ1-4|TRBV7-9|NA
CASSFYTTTNEKLFF
TGTGCCAGCAGTTTTTACACTACAACTAATGAAAAACTGTTTTTT
>TRBD2|TRBJ2-3|TRBV7-9|once
CASSSKLQGLAGGDTQYF
TGTGCCAGCAGCTCTAAACTACAGGGACTAGCGGGTGGAGATACGCAGTATTTT
>TRBD1|TRBJ2-3|TRBV6-5|NA
CASSLDRVAQYF
TGTGCCAGCAGTCTCGACAGGGTGGCGCAGTATTTT
>TRBD1|TRBJ1-1|TRBV28|NA
CASRGWTGLTEAFF
TGTGCCAGCAGGGGTTGGACAGGGCTCACTGAAGCTTTCTTT
>TRBD1|TRBJ1-5|TRBV3-1/TRBV3-2|NA
CASSQAGGGPNQPQHF
TGTGCCAGCAGCCAGGCAGGGGGCGGTCCCAATCAGCCCCAGCATTTT
>NA|TRBJ1-1|TRBV18|NA
CASSPRGGATNTEAFF
TGTGCCAGCTCACCCCGGGGAGGGGCCACGAACACTGAAGCTTTCTTT
>TRBD1|TRBJ1-2|TRBV10-2|NA
CASITRQGSRGYTF
TGCGCCAGCATTACCCGACAGGGGAGTCGTGGCTACACCTTC
>NA|TRBJ2-7|TRBV4-1|NA
CASSRLGSYEQYF
TGCGCCAGCAGTCGCCTAGGGAGTTACGAGCAGTACTTC
>NA|TRBJ2-7|TRBV11-3|NA
CASSLRLAAYEQYF
TGTGCCAGCAGCTTACGGCTAGCTGCCTACGAGCAGTACTTC
>NA|TRBJ2-3|TRBV21-1|NA
CASSKSKRGSGTDTQYF
TGTGCCAGCAGCAAATCGAAGCGGGGGAGCGGCACAGATACGCAGTATTTT
>NA|TRBJ1-5|TRBV6-5|NA
CASSYSIGDQPQHF
TGTGCCAGCAGTTACTCGATCGGGGATCAGCCCCAGCATTTT
>TRBD1|TRBJ1-2|TRBV19|NA
CAARRDREDGYTF
TGTGCCGCCAGGCGAGACAGGGAAGATGGCTACACCTTC
>TRBD2|TRBJ2-3|TRBV2|NA
CASSEGRFVRREYSDTQYF
TGTGCCAGCAGTGAAGGGAGGTTTGTTAGGCGGGAGTACTCAGATACGCAGTATTTT
>NA|TRBJ2-7|TRBV3-1/TRBV3-2|NA
CASSYGLLEQYF
TGTGCCAGCAGCTACGGACTACTCGAGCAGTACTTC
>TRBD1|TRBJ1-2|TRBV30|NA
CAWRGQGVNYGYTF
TGTGCCTGGAGAGGACAGGGTGTCAACTATGGCTACACCTTC
>TRBD1|TRBJ1-2|TRBV20-1|once
CSASSGQDDYTF
TGCAGTGCTAGTTCCGGACAGGATGACTACACCTTC
>TRBD2|TRBJ2-1|TRBV18|NA
CASSPLTSGRHEQFF
TGTGCCAGCTCACCACTGACTAGCGGGAGACATGAGCAGTTCTTC
>NA|TRBJ2-3|TRBV29-1|once
CSVQADSSTDTQYF
TGCAGCGTTCAAGCAGATTCTAGCACAGATACGCAGTATTTT
>NA|TRBJ2-1|TRBV2|once
CASIGGGPIGYNEQFF
TGTGCCAGCATAGGTGGCGGGCCCATAGGGTACAATGAGCAGTTCTTC
>TRBD1|TRBJ1-2|TRBV20-1|NA
CSAGTVYGYTF
TGCAGTGCTGGGACAGTCTATGGCTACACCTTC
>TRBD1|TRBJ1-6|TRBV7-3|NA
CASSLAGTGNNSPLHF
TGTGCCAGCAGCCTTGCCGGGACAGGGAATAATTCACCCCTCCACTTT
>NA|TRBJ1-1|TRBV2|NA
CASSASGSNTEAFF
TGTGCCAGCAGTGCATCCGGGAGCAACACTGAAGCTTTCTTT
>NA|TRBJ1-5|TRBV2|NA
CASSEALADQPQHF
TGTGCCAGCAGTGAAGCGCTCGCGGATCAGCCCCAGCATTTT
>NA|TRBJ2-3|TRBV4-3|NA
CASSQDRQYTQYF
TGCGCCAGCAGCCAAGATAGACAGTATACGCAGTATTTT
>TRBD1|TRBJ1-6|TRBV9|NA
CASSVGQGRAGGNSPLHF
TGTGCCAGCAGCGTGGGACAGGGGAGGGCCGGGGGTAATTCACCCCTCCACTTT
>TRBD2|TRBJ2-5|TRBV18|NA
CASSRGLAGEETQYF
TGTGCCAGCTCCCGGGGACTAGCGGGAGAAGAGACCCAGTACTTC
>TRBD1|TRBJ1-1|TRBV5-1|NA
CASSVGQDQEAFF
TGCGCCAGCAGCGTGGGACAGGACCAAGAAGCTTTCTTT
>NA|TRBJ1-6|TRBV5-4|NA
CASTREYNSPLHF
TGTGCCAGCACTAGGGAGTATAATTCACCCCTCCACTTT
>TRBD1|TRBJ1-5|TRBV19|NA
CASSTRTGTQPQHF
TGTGCCAGTAGTACCCGGACAGGGACTCAGCCCCAGCATTTT
>NA|TRBJ2-2|TRBV19|many
CASTPPGGGELFF
TGTGCCAGTACCCCCCCGGGTGGCGGGGAGCTGTTTTTT
>TRBD1|TRBJ2-1|TRBV14|NA
CASSQWTGTGRDEQFF
TGTGCCAGCAGCCAATGGACAGGGACGGGTAGAGATGAGCAGTTCTTC
>NA|TRBJ1-5|TRBV4-1|few
CASSQDRGSLNQPQHF
TGCGCCAGCAGCCAAGATAGGGGCAGTCTCAATCAGCCCCAGCATTTT